The rows below give T cell receptor beta chains drawn from one sample of a study of blood T cells in healthy people across ages. TCRdb reprocessed the 5' RACE reads with MiXCR, giving one entry per CDR3 protein. Of roughly 800,000 distinct CDR3 sequences in the sample, around a quarter were seen once. This sample also appeared in a second study, on T cells of mothers and their children.

The source material was blood. These receptors all stem from a boy aged 10-17 years in good health. Each CDR3 is given with its conserved first and last residue. A D gene is named only where the DNA matches it firmly. The size of a clone is reported for some rows only, either as once, few or many, or as a class for expanded clones.

>NA|TRBV6-6|few|TRBJ2-5
TGTGCCAGCAGGAGCGGTAAAGAGACCCAGTACTTC
CASRSGKETQYF
>NA|TRBV5-1|once|TRBJ2-5
TGCGCCAGCAGCTTGTCTGGGGCCCCTTACCAGCAGTACTTC
CASSLSGAPYQQYF
>NA|TRBV6-1|NA|TRBJ2-5
TGTGCCAGCATAGAACCTGTTCTTCGCGAGACCCAGTACTTC
CASIEPVLRETQYF
>NA|TRBV12-3/TRBV12-4|NA|TRBJ2-7
TGTGCCAGCAGTTCCGGGACGGATACCTACGAGCAGTACTTC
CASSSGTDTYEQYF
>TRBD2|TRBV7-2|few|TRBJ2-1
TGTGCCAGCAGCTTTTTGACTAGCGGAGACTATGAGCAGTTCTTC
CASSFLTSGDYEQFF
>TRBD1|TRBV5-1|few|TRBJ1-5
TGCGCCAGCAGCTTCGGACAGGGCCAGCCCCAGCATTTT
CASSFGQGQPQHF
>TRBD1|TRBV2|NA|TRBJ2-3
TGTGCCAGCAGTGAGAGACCGGGACAGGAGTCCCCAGATACGCAGTATTTT
CASSERPGQESPDTQYF
>TRBD1|TRBV20-1|NA|TRBJ1-2
TGCAGTGCGCACCATGGACAGGTTTATGGCTACACCTTC
CSAHHGQVYGYTF
>TRBD2|TRBV12-3/TRBV12-4|NA|TRBJ2-4
TGCGCCAGCGGGATCACCCTAGCCAAAAACATTCAGTACTTC
CASGITLAKNIQYF
>NA|TRBV6-1|few|TRBJ2-1
TGTGCCAGCAGTGAAGGCCCCTGGGACAATGAGCAGTTCTTC
CASSEGPWDNEQFF
>TRBD1|TRBV6-6|NA|TRBJ1-5
TGTGCCAGCAGCCACATGGGACAGGGCGGTCAGCCCCAGCATTTT
CASSHMGQGGQPQHF
>NA|TRBV10-3|few|TRBJ2-3
TGTGCCATCAGTGGTTCGGGGACAGATACGCAGTATTTT
CAISGSGTDTQYF
>NA|TRBV10-3|NA|TRBJ1-5
TGTGCCATCAGTGAGTTGGTAGCGGGTCAGCCCCAGCATTTT
CAISELVAGQPQHF
>TRBD2|TRBV6-6|NA|TRBJ2-5
TGTGCCAGCAGACACTCTAGCGGGGGGGCCGGAATAAGCCAGTACTTC
CASRHSSGGAGISQYF
>TRBD1|TRBV20-1|NA|TRBJ2-5
TGCAGTGCTAGACGAGGGACAGAACAAGAGACCCAGTACTTC
CSARRGTEQETQYF
>NA|TRBV7-2|NA|TRBJ1-2
TGTGCCAGCAGCTTAGCCTCGAGAGGCTACACCTTC
CASSLASRGYTF
>NA|TRBV20-1|few|TRBJ2-7
TGCAGTGCTAGAGATCCGGGCTGGTCGACGCAGTACTTC
CSARDPGWSTQYF
>NA|TRBV7-2|NA|TRBJ2-4
TGTGCCAGCAGCCCAAGACAAACCGTAGCCAAAAACATTCAGTACTTC
CASSPRQTVAKNIQYF